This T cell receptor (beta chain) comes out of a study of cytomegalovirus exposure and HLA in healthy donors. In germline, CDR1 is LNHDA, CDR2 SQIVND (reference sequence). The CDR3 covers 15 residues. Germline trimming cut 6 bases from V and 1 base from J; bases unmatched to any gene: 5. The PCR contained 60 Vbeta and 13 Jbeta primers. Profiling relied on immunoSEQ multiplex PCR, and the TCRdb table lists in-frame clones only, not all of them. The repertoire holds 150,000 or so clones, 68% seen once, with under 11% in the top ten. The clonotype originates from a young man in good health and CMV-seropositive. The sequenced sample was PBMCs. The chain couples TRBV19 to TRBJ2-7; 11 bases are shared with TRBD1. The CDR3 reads CASRGTGGLSYEQYF. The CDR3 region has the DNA TGTGCCAGTAGGGGGACAGGGGGACTGTCCTACGAGCAGTACTTC.